This entry features one T cell receptor beta chain sequence. Under the authors' procedure: Amplification with reference gene primers provided the estimates of nucleated cell counts. Repertoires were generated with immunoSEQ multiplex PCR, while TCRdb's copy carries only in-frame clones and drops some. V and J calls plus clone size are reproduced from that table; the DNA served to infer D and trimming. The sample has about 70,000 clones; more than 75% are singletons. The CDR3 is 13 amino acids. Germline CDR1 is LNHNV and CDR2 is YYDKDF (reference sequence). Trimming stripped 1 base from V and 11 bases from J, with 14 bases between. The sample is drawn from a study of blood T cell repertoires in COVID-19. Study-wide background: Some COVID-19 samples were acute and others convalescent; all came from the United States, Italy and Spain. PBMCs, B-cell-depleted T cells, or T cells were the source of the cDNA or gDNA that made up the material.

The V call is TRBV15, the J call TRBJ1-1; D ambiguous. The sample comprised peripheral blood. The receptor was isolated from a human donor in a cohort sampled during active COVID-19. The CDR3 nucleotides are TGTGCCACCAGCAGAGGCGGTTACCCTTTGGCTTTCTTT. Encoded protein: CATSRGGYPLAFF.